The 8 T cell receptor beta chains listed next were all sequenced from one sample in a study of T cell changes during pregnancy in multiple sclerosis. Produced via immunoSEQ multiplex PCR; TCRdb's table is partial and in-frame only. The sample shows about 51,000 clones, around 94% of them seen only once. The starting material was CD4+ T cells from peripheral blood mononuclear cells, obtained in the second trimester of pregnancy. The receptors originated from a female donor with multiple sclerosis, enrolled in a pregnancy study.

This chain uses TRBV10-1 with TRBJ1-2; D gene unclear. Germline V gives CDR1 WNHNN, CDR2 SYGVQD (reference sequence). Deletions cut 2 bases from V and 4 bases from J, with 8 bases between. This CDR3 has 13 residues. CDR3 nucleotide sequence: TGCGCCAGCAGTGAGGGCTCGTCCTATGGCTACACCTTC. Encoded protein: CASSEGSSYGYTF.

The V and J genes are TRBV6-5 and TRBJ2-7; 8 positions agree with TRBD1. The germline gives CDR1 MNHEY, CDR2 SVGAGI. The V and J ends lost 2 bases and 5 bases, in that order; junction bases with no gene match: 11. CDR3 size: 16 residues. CDR3 DNA sequence: TGTGCCAGCAGTTACGGGAGGACAGGGAAGGGAGACGAGCAGTACTTC. This codes for CASSYGRTGKGDEQYF.

The genes are TRBV18 and TRBJ1-4; D uncertain. V was shortened by 2 bases and J by 0 bases, with 10 bases between the two germline ends. Germline CDR1 is KGHSH and CDR2 is LQKENI. The CDR3 spans 16 residues. The CDR3 reads CASSPKSGATNEKLFF. CDR3 nucleotides: TGTGCCAGCTCACCAAAGAGCGGAGCAACTAATGAAAAACTGTTTTTT.

The chain is built from TRBV15 and TRBJ2-5, with D maybe TRBD1 (6 bases). The CDR3 covers 15 residues. Trimming took 0 bases from V and 6 from J, leaving 14 bases between them. From germline, CDR1 is LNHNV and CDR2 YYDKDF (reference sequence). As DNA, the CDR3 is TGTGCCACCAGCAGAGATTTCCAGGGGAGAAAGACCCAGTACTTC. This gives the protein CATSRDFQGRKTQYF.

This rearrangement joins TRBV4-2 to TRBJ2-3; 8 nucleotides match TRBD2. V shed 0 bases and J 4 bases; nucleotides not matched to a gene: 6. In germline, CDR1 is LGHNA, CDR2 YNFKEQ. The CDR3 has 16 residues. CDR3 region: CASSQEGAGEADTQYF. The CDR3 bases are TGTGCCAGCAGCCAAGAGGGAGCGGGGGAGGCAGATACGCAGTATTTT.

The rearrangement joins TRBV5-6 to TRBJ1-4; TRBD1 matches at 8 bases. The CDR3 is 14 residues long. The V and J ends lost 4 bases and 4 bases, in that order; junction bases with no gene match: 3. From germline, CDR1 is SGHDT and CDR2 YYEEEE. CDR3 loop: CASSAGQVNEKLFF. As DNA, the CDR3 is TGTGCCAGCAGCGCGGGACAGGTTAATGAAAAACTGTTTTTT.

This chain joins TRBV18 and TRBJ2-2, with D possibly being TRBD2 (6 bases). Trimming removed 3 bases from V and 7 bases from J, with 12 bases in between. Germline CDR1 reads KGHSH; CDR2 reads LQKENI. CDR3 length equals 14 residues. CDR3 DNA sequence: TGTGCCAGCTCACCCACTACTAGCAACGGGGAGCTGTTTTTT. This encodes CASSPTTSNGELFF.

This chain connects TRBV9 to TRBJ2-5; TRBD2 agrees at 16 bases. Germline V gives CDR1 SGDLS, CDR2 YYNGEE. This CDR3 spans 17 amino acids. The trim removed 4 bases at V and 5 bases at J, leaving 8 bases unmatched. The CDR3, as DNA: TGTGCCAGCAGCCCCGGGGGACTAGCGGGGGGGCAGGAGACCCAGTACTTC. Amino acids: CASSPGGLAGGQETQYF.